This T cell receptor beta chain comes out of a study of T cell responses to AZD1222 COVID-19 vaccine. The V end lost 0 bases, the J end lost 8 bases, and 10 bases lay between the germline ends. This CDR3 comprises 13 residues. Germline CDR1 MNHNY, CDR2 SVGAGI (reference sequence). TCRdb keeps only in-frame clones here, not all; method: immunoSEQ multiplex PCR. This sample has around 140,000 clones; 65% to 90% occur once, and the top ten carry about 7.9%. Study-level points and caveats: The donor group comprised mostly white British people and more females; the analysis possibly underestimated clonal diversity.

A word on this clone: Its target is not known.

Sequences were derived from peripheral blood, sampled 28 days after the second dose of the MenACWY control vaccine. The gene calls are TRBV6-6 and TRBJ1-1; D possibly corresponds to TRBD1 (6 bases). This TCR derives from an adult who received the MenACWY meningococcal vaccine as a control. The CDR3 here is CASSYSPQGEAFF. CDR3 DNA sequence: TGTGCCAGCAGTTACTCGCCACAGGGAGAAGCTTTCTTT.